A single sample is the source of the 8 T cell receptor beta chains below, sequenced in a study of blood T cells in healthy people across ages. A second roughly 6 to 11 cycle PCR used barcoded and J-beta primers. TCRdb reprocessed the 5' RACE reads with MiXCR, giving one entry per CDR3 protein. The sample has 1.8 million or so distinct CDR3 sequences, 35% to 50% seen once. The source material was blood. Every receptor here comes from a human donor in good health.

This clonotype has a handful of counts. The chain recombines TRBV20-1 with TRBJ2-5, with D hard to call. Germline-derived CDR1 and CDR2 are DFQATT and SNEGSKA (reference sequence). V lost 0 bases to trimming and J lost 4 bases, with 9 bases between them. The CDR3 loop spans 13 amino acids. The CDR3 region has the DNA TGCAGTGCTAGAGATGAGTTCCCAGAGACCCAGTACTTC. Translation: CSARDEFPETQYF.

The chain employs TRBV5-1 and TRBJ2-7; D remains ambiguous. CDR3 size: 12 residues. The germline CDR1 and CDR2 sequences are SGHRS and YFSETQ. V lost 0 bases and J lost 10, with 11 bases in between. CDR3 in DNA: TGCGCCAGCAGCTTGGCCGGTGAGGCCCAGTACTTC. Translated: CASSLAGEAQYF.

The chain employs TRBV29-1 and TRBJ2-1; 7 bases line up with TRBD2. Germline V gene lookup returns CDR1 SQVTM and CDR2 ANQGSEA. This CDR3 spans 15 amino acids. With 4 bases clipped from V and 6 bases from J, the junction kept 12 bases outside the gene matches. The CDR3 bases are TGCAGCGTTGGGGTATTTGTTACGGGGGGCAATGAGCAGTTCTTC. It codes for CSVGVFVTGGNEQFF.

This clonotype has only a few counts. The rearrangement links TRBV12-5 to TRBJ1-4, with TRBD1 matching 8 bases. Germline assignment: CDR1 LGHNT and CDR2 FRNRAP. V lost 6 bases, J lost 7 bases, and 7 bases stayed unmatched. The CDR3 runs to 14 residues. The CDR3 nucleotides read TGTGCTAGTGGGACCGGACAGGGCGTTGAAAAACTGTTTTTT. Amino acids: CASGTGQGVEKLFF.

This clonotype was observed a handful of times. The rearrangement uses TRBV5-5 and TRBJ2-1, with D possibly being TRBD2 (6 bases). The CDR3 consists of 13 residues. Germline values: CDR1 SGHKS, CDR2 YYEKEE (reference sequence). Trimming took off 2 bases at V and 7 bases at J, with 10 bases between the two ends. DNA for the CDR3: TGTGCCAGCAGCTTCTGGGGGGAAAATGAGCAGTTCTTC. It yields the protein CASSFWGENEQFF. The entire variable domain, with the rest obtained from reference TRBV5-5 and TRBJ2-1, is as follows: DAGVTQSPTHLIKTRGQQVTLRCSPISGHKSVSWYQQVLGQGPQFIFQYYEKEERGRGNFPDRFSARQFPNYSSELNVNALLLGDSALYLCASSFWGENEQFFGPGTRLTVL.

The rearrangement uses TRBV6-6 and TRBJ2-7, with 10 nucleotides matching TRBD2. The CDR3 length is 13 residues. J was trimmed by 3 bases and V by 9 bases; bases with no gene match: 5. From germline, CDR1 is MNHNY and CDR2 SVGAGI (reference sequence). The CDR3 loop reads CASSGGPDYEQYF. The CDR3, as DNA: TGTGCCAGTAGCGGGGGGCCAGACTACGAGCAGTACTTC.

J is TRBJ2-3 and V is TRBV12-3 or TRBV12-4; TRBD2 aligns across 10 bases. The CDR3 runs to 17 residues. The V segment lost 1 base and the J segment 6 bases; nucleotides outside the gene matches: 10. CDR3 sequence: CASSLGLAGALLDTQYF. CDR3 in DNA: TGTGCCAGCAGTTTAGGGCTAGCGGGGGCCCTTCTGGATACGCAGTATTTT.

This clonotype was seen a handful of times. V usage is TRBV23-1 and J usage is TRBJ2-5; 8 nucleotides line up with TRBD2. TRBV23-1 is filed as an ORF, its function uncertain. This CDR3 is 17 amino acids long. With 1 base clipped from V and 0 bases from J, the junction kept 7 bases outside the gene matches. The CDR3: CASSQFITSGHQETQYF. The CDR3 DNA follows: TGCGCCAGCAGTCAATTCATAACTAGCGGACACCAAGAGACCCAGTACTTC.